These 32 T cell receptor beta chains originate from one sample sequenced in a study of technical replicates of blood from several donors. Clones were read by immunoSEQ multiplex PCR, and TCRdb kept only the in-frame ones, dropping some. The sample carries more than 15,000 clones, around nine tenths recorded once. Sequencing input: PBMCs. The receptors were sampled from a human donor in good health.

The V gene is TRBV2, the J gene TRBJ2-3; 9 bases align to TRBD2. The CDR3 consists of 15 residues. The V gene end was trimmed by 11 bases and the J gene end by 6 bases; junction bases not matched to a gene: 15. The germline V gene has CDR1 SNHLY and CDR2 FYNNEI. CDR3 DNA: TGTGCCTTTAAGACTAGCGGTCTGGGGGCTGATACGCAGTATTTT. The encoded protein is CAFKTSGLGADTQYF.

V gene TRBV10-2 combines with J gene TRBJ2-1, with TRBD1 identical over 7 bases. Germline CDR1 WSHSY, CDR2 SAAADI. Trimming at V came to 3 bases and at J to 10 bases, leaving 9 bases not matched to a gene. The CDR3 runs to 14 residues. The CDR3 here is CASSERQGIREQFF. Written as DNA, the CDR3 is TGCGCCAGCAGTGAACGACAGGGCATCAGGGAGCAGTTCTTC.

The chain has TRBV7-9 and TRBJ2-7; D unresolved. The CDR3 covers 11 residues. Germline-derived CDR1 and CDR2 are SEHNR and FQNEAQ (reference sequence). Deletions cut 1 base from V and 9 bases from J, with 7 bases between. Here the CDR3 reads CASSLVGGQYF. The CDR3 region has the DNA TGTGCCAGCAGCTTAGTCGGTGGGCAGTACTTC.

V is TRBV6-1 and J is TRBJ2-5; TRBD1 matches 9 bases. The CDR3 covers 17 residues. V shed 0 bases, J shed 1 base, and the junction held 6 bases outside the gene matches. CDR1 is MNHNS, CDR2 SASEGT, per germline. The CDR3 region has the DNA TGTGCCAGCAGTGAAGCGACCGGGACAGGGTTCCAAGAGACCCAGTACTTC. It codes for CASSEATGTGFQETQYF.

The chain joins TRBV19 to TRBJ1-5; D is perhaps TRBD1 (6 bases). CDR1 is LNHDA and CDR2 is SQIVND in the germline V gene (reference sequence). V lost 5 bases and J 2 bases, leaving 13 bases between the germline ends. This CDR3 contains 15 residues. CDR3 in amino acids: CASSLQGDGNQPQHF. CDR3 bases: TGTGCCAGTAGTTTACAGGGTGACGGCAATCAGCCCCAGCATTTT.

This clone has only a few counts. This rearrangement joins TRBV30 to TRBJ1-5; D is possibly TRBD1 (5 bases). The germline CDR1 and CDR2 sequences are GTSNPN and SVGIG (reference sequence). The V and J ends lost 0 bases and 5 bases respectively, with 17 bases between them. This CDR3 has 16 residues. CDR3 bases: TGTGCCTGGAGTGTACCGGGGGTTGCTCAACATCAGCCCCAGCATTTT. Translation gives CAWSVPGVAQHQPQHF. Supplemented by reference TRBV30 and TRBJ1-5, the full variable domain reads SQTIHQWPATLVQPVGSPLSLECTVEGTSNPNLYWYRQAAGRGLQLLFYSVGIGQISSEVPQNLSASRPQDRQFILSSKKLLLSDSGFYLCAWSVPGVAQHQPQHFGDGTRLSIL.

This clone has just one count. The rearrangement uses TRBV6-5 and TRBJ2-7; D unresolved. Trimming took off 0 bases at V and 1 base at J, with 13 bases between the two ends. CDR1 is MNHEY, CDR2 SVGAGI, per germline. CDR3 length equals 16 residues. The CDR3 region is CASSYSTSVVSYEQYF. The DNA for the CDR3 is TGTGCCAGCAGTTACTCGACATCGGTGGTGTCCTACGAGCAGTACTTC.

This clone has a single count. This sequence joins TRBV7-3 and TRBJ2-2, with TRBD1 as a possible D gene (5 bases). Germline V lookup: CDR1 SGHTA, CDR2 FQGTGA. Deletions cut 6 bases from V and 4 bases from J, with 6 bases between. This CDR3 is built from 12 residues. The CDR3 spells CASRTGTGELFF. In DNA form, the CDR3 reads TGTGCCAGCAGAACAGGCACCGGGGAGCTGTTTTTT.

The genes are TRBV19 and TRBJ2-1, with 11 bases that match TRBD2. Trimming cost V 6 bases and J 4 bases; bases outside gene matches: 11. Germline loops: CDR1 LNHDA, CDR2 SQIVND (reference sequence). The CDR3 sequence is 17 residues long. The DNA for the CDR3 is TGTGCCAGTAGCCAAACTCCGGGACTAGCGGCTTACAATGAGCAGTTCTTC. Protein sequence: CASSQTPGLAAYNEQFF.

The gene calls are TRBV21-1 and TRBJ2-1; the table's D call of TRBD2 was not tested on the DNA. TRBV21-1 is a pseudogene. The CDR3 runs 17 residues. CDR3 in amino acids: CASSKAGLLSSYNEQFF. The CDR3 DNA is TGTGCCAGCAGCAAAGCCGGACTCTTGAGCTCCTACAATGAGCAGTTCTTC.

V usage is TRBV6-1 and J usage is TRBJ1-3; D not certain. Deletions cut 8 bases from V and 0 bases from J, with 14 bases between. Germline CDR1 and CDR2: MNHNS and SASEGT. CDR3 length: 15 amino acids. The CDR3 region is CASAWTRSSGNTIYF. The CDR3 DNA follows: TGTGCCAGCGCATGGACTCGGAGCTCTGGAAACACCATATATTTT.

This clone came up once. A junction end diverges from the germline sequence, so it may reflect a read error. The chain employs TRBV6-1 and TRBJ2-7, with a tentative D call TRBD2 (6 bases). Looked up from germline, CDR1 is MNHNS and CDR2 is SASEGT. This CDR3 is 15 amino acids long. The CDR3 coding sequence is TGTGCCAGCAGTAAAGCCGGGGGAGCGAGCTACGAGCAGTACTTC. Amino acids: CASSKAGGASYEQYF.

The gene calls are TRBV19 and TRBJ2-7, with 9 nucleotides matching TRBD2. Germline assignment: CDR1 LNHDA and CDR2 SQIVND (reference sequence). This CDR3 comprises 15 residues. V was pared by 6 bases and J by 0 bases, with 6 bases of the junction left unmatched. This CDR3 is CASSYVSGSSYEQYF. CDR3 nucleotide sequence: TGTGCCAGTAGCTACGTTAGCGGGAGCTCCTACGAGCAGTACTTC.

The chain is built from TRBV11-2 and TRBJ2-7; 13 bases are shared with TRBD2. The V and J ends lost 5 bases and 4 bases, in that order; junction bases with no gene match: 5. The V gene's germline CDR1 is SGHAT and CDR2 FQNNGV. The CDR3 is 15 residues long. CDR3 sequence: CASSRLAGGSYEQYF. The CDR3 bases are TGTGCCAGCAGCCGACTAGCGGGAGGATCATACGAGCAGTACTTC.

This clone was observed a handful of times. The rearrangement uses TRBV21-1 and TRBJ2-3; TRBD1, the D gene given by the table, was not confirmed from the DNA. TRBV21-1 is a documented pseudogene. This CDR3 is built from 17 residues. The CDR3 reads CASSKGRTGTGTDTQYF. CDR3 in DNA: TGTGCCAGCAGCAAAGGTCGGACAGGGACCGGGACAGATACGCAGTATTTT.

The chain combines TRBV6-5 with TRBJ1-1; D is perhaps TRBD1 (5 bases). The ends were cut back, 6 bases at V and 1 base at J, with 15 bases in the middle. CDR1 and CDR2 (germline): MNHEY, SVGAGI. The CDR3 loop spans 15 amino acids. Here the CDR3 DNA reads TGTGCCAGCAGCCGTTACAGGCCAGAGAACACTGAAGCTTTCTTT. Its translation: CASSRYRPENTEAFF.

CDR3 protein: CSVEGPRNNEQFF. DNA of the CDR3: TGCAGCGTTGAGGGCCCTCGGAACAATGAGCAGTTCTTC. J is TRBJ2-1 and V is TRBV29-1; D gene unclear. V dropped 3 bases and J dropped 5 bases, with 11 bases sitting between them. The CDR3 runs to 13 residues. Germline values: CDR1 SQVTM, CDR2 ANQGSEA.

This sequence joins TRBV7-8 and TRBJ2-1, with D uncertain. V was shortened by 1 base and J by 7 bases, with 8 bases between the two germline ends. The CDR3 extends over 13 amino acids. Germline CDR1 reads SGHVS; CDR2 reads FQNEAQ. CDR3 sequence reads: CASSLDQMNEQFF. The CDR3 DNA is TGTGCCAGCAGCTTAGACCAGATGAATGAGCAGTTCTTC.

In DNA, the CDR3 is TGTGCCAGCAGTGAAGGAGGGCACCTGGACGAGCAGTACTTC. Translated: CASSEGGHLDEQYF. The chain couples TRBV25-1 to TRBJ2-7; possible D gene TRBD2, 6 bases. Germline values: CDR1 MGHDK, CDR2 SYGVNS. V shed 2 bases and J shed 5 bases, with 13 bases lying between them. The CDR3 is 14 residues long.

This clone was detected only once. The chain joins TRBV14 to TRBJ2-1; D not resolved. The CDR3 has 16 residues. Trimming pared 0 bases from V and 2 bases from J, leaving 11 bases between. Germline lookup yields CDR1 SGHDN and CDR2 FVKESK. CDR3 nucleotides: TGTGCCAGCAGCCAAGATAGCCTGGCCGCCTACAATGAGCAGTTCTTC. Protein sequence: CASSQDSLAAYNEQFF.

The genes are TRBV19 and TRBJ2-3, with TRBD1 matching over 8 bases. Per the germline V gene, CDR1 is LNHDA and CDR2 is SQIVND (reference sequence). This CDR3 comprises 15 residues. The V gene end was trimmed by 3 bases and the J gene end by 1 base; junction bases not matched to a gene: 3. CDR3 protein: CASSIEGQGTDTQYF. The CDR3 DNA reads TGTGCCAGTAGTATCGAGGGACAGGGCACAGATACGCAGTATTTT.

V and J are TRBV2 and TRBJ1-2; weak D call: TRBD1 (5 bases). Germline values: CDR1 SNHLY, CDR2 FYNNEI. The V end lost 3 bases, the J end lost 4 bases, and 9 bases lay between the germline ends. The CDR3 is 13 residues long. The chain's CDR3 is CASSEGRVYGYTF. The DNA for the CDR3 is TGTGCCAGCAGTGAGGGCAGGGTCTATGGCTACACCTTC.

This chain connects TRBV28 to TRBJ2-1, with 8 positions matching TRBD2. There are 17 residues in the CDR3. The ends lost 3 bases at V and 8 bases at J; junction bases unmatched: 15. In germline, CDR1 is MDHEN, CDR2 SYDVKM. The chain's CDR3 is CASSFRAAGLGVDEQFF. The CDR3 DNA reads TGTGCCAGCAGTTTCCGGGCTGCGGGACTAGGTGTCGATGAGCAGTTCTTC.

The chain joins TRBV19 to TRBJ2-1, with 9 bases identical to TRBD2. Germline loops: CDR1 LNHDA, CDR2 SQIVND (reference sequence). Losses at the gene ends were 6 bases for V and 6 bases for J; bases not matched to a gene: 6. This CDR3 region has 14 residues. The CDR3 nucleotides read TGTGCCAGTAGAGCGGGAGGTGCTAGCAATGAGCAGTTCTTC. It specifies CASRAGGASNEQFF.

This chain links TRBV19 with TRBJ1-1, with 12 bases aligning to TRBD1. The CDR3 runs 15 residues. CDR1 and CDR2 from the germline V gene are LNHDA and SQIVND (reference sequence). V dropped 8 bases and J dropped 3; count of bases not matched to a gene: 7. In DNA form, the CDR3 reads TGTGCCAGTGCGGGACAGGGGGCATCTCACACTGAAGCTTTCTTT. This encodes CASAGQGASHTEAFF.

The chain links TRBV7-9 to TRBJ1-2, with 10 nucleotides matching TRBD1. The V gene's germline CDR1 is SEHNR and CDR2 FQNEAQ (reference sequence). V was clipped by 7 bases and J by 4 bases; unmatched bases: 3. The CDR3 is made up of 13 amino acids. The chain's CDR3 is CASNRDRGYGYTF. CDR3 bases: TGTGCCAGCAATCGGGACAGGGGCTATGGCTACACCTTC.

This clone was observed a handful of times. This sequence joins TRBV11-1 and TRBJ2-7; no clear D gene. CDR3 length: 12 amino acids. Trimming took off 5 bases at V and 1 base at J, with 6 bases between the two ends. Per the germline V gene, CDR1 is SGHAT and CDR2 is FQDESV (reference sequence). The CDR3 nucleotides are TGTGCCAGCAGCCCCAATTCCTACGAGCAGTACTTC. Translated: CASSPNSYEQYF.

A few counts support this clone. The rearrangement uses TRBV10-1 and TRBJ1-4; 7 bases line up with TRBD1. From germline, CDR1 is WNHNN and CDR2 SYGVQD (reference sequence). The length of the CDR3 is 16 residues. V shed 7 bases, J shed 1 base, and the junction held 9 bases outside the gene matches. CDR3: CASTLEGDRTNEKLFF. CDR3 sequence (DNA): TGCGCCAGCACCCTAGAAGGGGACAGAACTAATGAAAAACTGTTTTTT.

CDR3 sequence: CASSFPDRLYEQYF. The CDR3 DNA follows: TGTGCCAGCAGCTTCCCTGACAGGCTCTACGAGCAGTACTTC. This chain joins TRBV7-8 and TRBJ2-7; D is perhaps TRBD1 (6 bases). The CDR3 totals 14 residues. Trimming took off 3 bases at V and 3 bases at J, with 12 bases between the two ends. The germline V gene encodes CDR1 SGHVS and CDR2 FQNEAQ.

V usage is TRBV29-1 and J usage is TRBJ2-2, with TRBD1 as a possible D gene (6 bases). CDR1 is SQVTM and CDR2 is ANQGSEA in the germline V gene. This CDR3 contains 14 residues. Trimming took 1 base from V and 3 from J, leaving 9 bases between them. Here the CDR3 reads CSVEGQGYTGELFF. The CDR3 DNA is TGCAGCGTTGAAGGGCAGGGGTACACCGGGGAGCTGTTTTTT.

The V and J genes are TRBV2 and TRBJ2-7; 8 bases line up with TRBD2. This CDR3 has 14 amino acids. Germline assignment: CDR1 SNHLY and CDR2 FYNNEI. The junction had 9 bases not matched to a gene; V was cut back by 10 bases and J by 1 base. CDR3 bases: TGTGCCATCGAACCAGCGGGAGATTCCTACGAGCAGTACTTC. It translates to CAIEPAGDSYEQYF.

J is TRBJ2-1 and V is TRBV4-2, with a tentative D call TRBD1 (7 bases). Germline V lookup: CDR1 LGHNA, CDR2 YNFKEQ. V lost 5 bases and J lost 2, with 19 bases in between. This CDR3 spans 17 amino acids. CDR3 loop: CASSGGVGTAAYNEQFF. CDR3 DNA: TGTGCCAGCAGCGGAGGGGTTGGGACAGCCGCCTACAATGAGCAGTTCTTC.